A single sample is the source of the 29 T cell receptor beta chains below, sequenced in a study of T-cell reconstitution after alpha-beta-depleted transplantation in children. The authors prepared the TCRbeta library with unique molecular identifiers. MiXCR, run by TCRdb on the PCR reads, gives a single entry per CDR3 protein. Of approximately 980,000 distinct CDR3 sequences in the sample, under 30% are singletons; the top ten hold roughly 31%. The sample here was PBMCs, mostly from graft donor cells, taken 360 days after TCRalphabeta/CD19-depleted stem cell transplant. The receptors were sampled from a boy in the first two years of life who had a stem cell transplant for SCID, so the T cells may come from the graft donor.

V usage is TRBV29-1 and J usage is TRBJ1-1, with a weak D call TRBD1 (5 bases). Germline V lookup: CDR1 SQVTM, CDR2 ANQGSEA. CDR3 length: 12 residues. Trimming cost V 3 bases and J 1 base, with 6 bases left between them. CDR3 sequence: CSVDGGNTEAFF. Here the CDR3 DNA reads TGCAGCGTTGATGGGGGGAACACTGAAGCTTTCTTT.

This clonotype was seen a handful of times. The chain has TRBV11-2 and TRBJ1-1; D is unresolved. V lost 7 bases and J lost 1, with 16 bases in between. Per germline, CDR1 SGHAT and CDR2 FQNNGV. This CDR3 spans 15 amino acids. The DNA of the CDR3 is TGTGCCAGCATCCCCGGGAAAGGAGGGAACACTGAAGCTTTCTTT. Its protein is CASIPGKGGNTEAFF.

The rearrangement links TRBV11-2 to TRBJ2-4, with D possibly TRBD2 on 6 matching bases. Trimming pared 3 bases from V and 1 base from J, leaving 16 bases between. Germline assignment: CDR1 SGHAT and CDR2 FQNNGV. The CDR3 runs 17 residues. CDR3 in amino acids: CASSFFPGEAAKNIQYF. In DNA form, the CDR3 reads TGTGCCAGCAGCTTTTTTCCGGGGGAGGCCGCCAAAAACATTCAGTACTTC.

This clonotype was counted ten times or more. The rearrangement joins TRBV12-3 or TRBV12-4 to TRBJ1-1, with a tentative D call TRBD1 (6 bases). The CDR3 runs 13 residues. Trimming removed 3 bases from V and 8 bases from J, with 13 bases in between. In nucleotides, the CDR3 is TGTGCCAGCAGTTTGGGGGGCCCATCAGAAGCTTTCTTT. Its translation: CASSLGGPSEAFF.

The chain carries TRBV5-1 and TRBJ2-3; D tentatively reads TRBD1 or TRBD2 (6 bases each). Per germline, CDR1 SGHRS and CDR2 YFSETQ. V gave up 2 bases and J gave up 0 bases, with 13 bases separating them. The CDR3 extends over 16 amino acids. CDR3 amino acids: CASSFGRDTSTDTQYF. The CDR3 DNA sequence: TGCGCCAGCAGCTTTGGGCGGGACACTAGCACAGATACGCAGTATTTT.

The chain has TRBV29-1 and TRBJ1-1, with D unclear. The V gene's germline CDR1 is SQVTM and CDR2 ANQGSEA. This CDR3 comprises 16 residues. V lost 1 base, J lost 6 bases, and 21 bases lay in between. CDR3 protein: CSVEGSAPNRFAEAFF. The DNA of the CDR3 is TGCAGCGTTGAAGGATCAGCGCCGAATAGGTTCGCTGAAGCTTTCTTT.

The chain combines TRBV18 with TRBJ2-1; TRBD2 aligns across 9 bases. The germline CDR1 and CDR2 sequences are KGHSH and LQKENI. The trim removed 9 bases at V and 4 bases at J, leaving 10 bases unmatched. The CDR3 runs 15 residues. The DNA of the CDR3 is TGTGCCAGTGGGCCGACTAGCGGAGTATACAATGAGCAGTTCTTC. As protein: CASGPTSGVYNEQFF.

V and J are TRBV4-1 and TRBJ2-7; D gene ambiguous. Looked up from germline, CDR1 is MGHRA and CDR2 is YSYEKL. The V end was cut by 5 bases, the J end by 7 bases, with 9 bases between. There are 11 residues in the CDR3. This chain's CDR3 is CASSALKEQYF. Written as DNA, the CDR3 is TGCGCCAGCAGCGCCTTGAAAGAGCAGTACTTC.

The chain employs TRBV29-1 and TRBJ2-7; D perhaps matches TRBD2 (5 bases). V was shortened by 4 bases and J by 3 bases, with 16 bases between the two germline ends. The CDR3 has 14 amino acids. Germline V gene sequence: CDR1 SQVTM, CDR2 ANQGSEA. CDR3 loop: CSVVVVLGGYEQYF. CDR3 nucleotide sequence: TGCAGCGTTGTGGTAGTGCTAGGAGGCTACGAGCAGTACTTC.

The chain links TRBV6-2 or TRBV6-3 to TRBJ1-2, with D hard to call. Germline CDR1 reads MNHEY; CDR2 reads SVGEGT. CDR3 length: 16 residues. Trimming shortened V by 6 bases and J by 0 bases, and 17 bases separated the two germline ends. The CDR3 nucleotides read TGTGCCAGCAGCCGCACCACAGAGAAAGCTAACTATGGCTACACCTTC. This encodes CASSRTTEKANYGYTF.

This chain uses TRBV12-3 or TRBV12-4 with TRBJ2-3, with TRBD1 matching 8 bases. CDR3 size: 12 residues. The V and J ends lost 6 bases and 8 bases, in that order; junction bases with no gene match: 4. The CDR3 nucleotides read TGTGCCAGCAGCCCAACAGGGGGTACGCAGTATTTT. Protein product: CASSPTGGTQYF.

This clonotype was recorded a few times. CDR3 protein: CASSVALNGEEDGYTF. CDR3 bases: TGTGCCAGCAGCGTAGCGCTCAACGGGGAAGAAGATGGCTACACCTTC. V is TRBV9 and J is TRBJ1-2; D is ambiguous. Germline-derived CDR1 and CDR2 are SGDLS and YYNGEE. The ends were cut back, 0 bases at V and 6 bases at J, with 18 bases in the middle. CDR3 length equals 16 residues. The whole variable domain, remainder taken from reference TRBV9 and TRBJ1-2, is DSGVTQTPKHLITATGQRVTLRCSPRSGDLSVYWYQQSLDQGLQFLIQYYNGEERAKGNILERFSAQQFPDLHSELNLSSLELGDSALYFCASSVALNGEEDGYTFGSGTRLTVV.

This clonotype occurred a few times. The chain carries TRBV18 and TRBJ1-5; D unclear. Trimming pared 4 bases from V and 0 bases from J, leaving 10 bases between. The CDR3 has 15 residues. Germline CDR1 reads KGHSH; CDR2 reads LQKENI. The CDR3 is CASSQGLYSNQPQHF. The CDR3, as DNA: TGTGCCAGCTCACAGGGCCTTTATAGCAATCAGCCCCAGCATTTT. Drawing the rest from reference TRBV18 and TRBJ1-5, the complete variable domain is NAGVMQNPRHLVRRRGQEARLRCSPMKGHSHVYWYRQLPEEGLKFMVYLQKENIIDESGMPKERFSAEFPKEGPSILRIQQVVRGDSAAYFCASSQGLYSNQPQHFGDGTRLSIL.

This clonotype has just a few counts. The rearrangement uses TRBV7-9 and TRBJ2-7; maybe TRBD1 (6 bases). The V end was cut by 5 bases, the J end by 0 bases, with 17 bases between. CDR1 and CDR2 from the germline V gene are SEHNR and FQNEAQ (reference sequence). The CDR3 length is 16 residues. CDR3 in amino acids: CASSLTRGPSSYEQYF. Here the CDR3 DNA reads TGTGCCAGCAGCCTGACCAGGGGCCCCAGCTCCTACGAGCAGTACTTC.

This clonotype was seen more than once but under ten times. CDR3 DNA sequence: TGTGCCAGCAGCTCGAACAGGGGCTACGAGCAGTACTTC. Translation: CASSSNRGYEQYF. The genes are TRBV7-2 and TRBJ2-7, with TRBD1 matching over 7 bases. The V gene end was trimmed by 4 bases and the J gene end by 3 bases; junction bases not matched to a gene: 3. This CDR3 spans 13 amino acids. Germline V gene sequence: CDR1 SGHTA, CDR2 FQGNSA.

There are many counts of this clonotype. The V gene is TRBV7-9, the J gene TRBJ2-1; 10 bases align to TRBD1. CDR1 is SEHNR and CDR2 is FQNEAQ in the germline V gene (reference sequence). The V gene end was trimmed by 5 bases and the J gene end by 9 bases; junction bases not matched to a gene: 10. The CDR3 is made up of 15 amino acids. CDR3 loop: CASSPQTGGWGEQFF. In DNA form, the CDR3 reads TGTGCCAGCAGCCCACAGACAGGGGGCTGGGGTGAGCAGTTCTTC.

The V call is TRBV28, the J call TRBJ2-3; possible D gene TRBD2, 6 bases. Germline V CDR1 and CDR2: MDHEN, SYDVKM. This CDR3 region has 15 residues. Trimming removed 4 bases from V and 2 bases from J, with 13 bases in between. In DNA, the CDR3 is TGTGCCAGCAGTTCCCCCAGCGGGTTCACAGATACGCAGTATTTT. It specifies CASSSPSGFTDTQYF. The variable domain in full, completed from reference TRBV28 and TRBJ2-3, reads DVKVTQSSRYLVKRTGEKVFLECVQDMDHENMFWYRQDPGLGLRLIYFSYDVKMKEKGDIPEGYSVSREKKERFSLILESASTNQTSMYLCASSSPSGFTDTQYFGPGTRLTVL.

This clonotype came up a few times. This sequence joins TRBV5-1 and TRBJ1-1, with D uncertain. This CDR3 has 13 amino acids. The germline CDR1 and CDR2 sequences are SGHRS and YFSETQ. Trimming took 2 bases from V and 10 from J, leaving 15 bases between them. The CDR3 spells CASSFLRPSGAFF. The CDR3 DNA sequence: TGCGCCAGCAGCTTTCTTAGGCCTAGCGGAGCTTTCTTT.

The genes are TRBV6-4 and TRBJ2-3; D is perhaps TRBD1 (5 bases). The CDR3 has 13 residues. Trimming shortened V by 2 bases and J by 5 bases, and 8 bases separated the two germline ends. The germline V gene encodes CDR1 MRHNA and CDR2 SNTAGT. CDR3 sequence reads: CASSDRGGDTQYF. The CDR3 DNA reads TGTGCCAGCAGTGACAGGGGTGGAGATACGCAGTATTTT.

V gene TRBV7-8 combines with J gene TRBJ2-3; 15 bases are a match to TRBD2. The CDR3 is made up of 20 amino acids. V lost 1 base and J lost 1; bases outside the gene matches: 9. Germline CDR1 reads SGHVS; CDR2 reads FQNEAQ. CDR3 sequence: CASSLEPPGLAGGGTDTQYF. CDR3 nucleotides: TGTGCCAGCAGCTTAGAGCCCCCGGGACTAGCGGGGGGTGGCACAGATACGCAGTATTTT.

The chain carries TRBV29-1 and TRBJ2-5; 9 positions agree with TRBD2. The V and J ends lost 0 bases and 5 bases, in that order; junction bases with no gene match: 13. This CDR3 is 17 amino acids long. Germline-derived CDR1 and CDR2 are SQVTM and ANQGSEA. The CDR3 bases are TGCAGCGTTGAAGATCCGAAGGCGGGGGGGCCAGTGGAGACCCAGTACTTC. Its protein product is CSVEDPKAGGPVETQYF. Full variable domain (remainder filled in from reference TRBV29-1 and TRBJ2-5): SAVISQKPSRDICQRGTSLTIQCQVDSQVTMMFWYRQQPGQSLTLIATANQGSEATYESGFVIDKFPISRPNLTFSTLTVSNMSPEDSSIYLCSVEDPKAGGPVETQYFGPGTRLLVL.

The chain links TRBV28 to TRBJ2-1, with a weak D call TRBD2 (7 bases). V lost 5 bases to trimming and J lost 1 base, with 21 bases between them. The CDR3 covers 18 residues. Looked up from germline, CDR1 is MDHEN and CDR2 is SYDVKM. Written as DNA, the CDR3 is TGTGCCAGCAGTGCCCCGTTGAAAGGGGGGGGTTCCTACAATGAGCAGTTCTTC. It translates to CASSAPLKGGGSYNEQFF.

V and J are TRBV5-5 and TRBJ2-2, with TRBD1 matching 7 bases. J was trimmed by 4 bases and V by 3 bases; bases with no gene match: 9. The length of the CDR3 is 16 residues. Germline V gene lookup returns CDR1 SGHKS and CDR2 YYEKEE (reference sequence). CDR3 region: CASSSQGDLPTGELFF. CDR3 bases: TGTGCCAGCAGCTCCCAGGGGGATCTCCCCACCGGGGAGCTGTTTTTT. Full variable domain (missing parts from reference TRBV5-5 and TRBJ2-2): DAGVTQSPTHLIKTRGQQVTLRCSPISGHKSVSWYQQVLGQGPQFIFQYYEKEERGRGNFPDRFSARQFPNYSSELNVNALLLGDSALYLCASSSQGDLPTGELFFGEGSRLTVL.

The chain combines TRBV15 with TRBJ2-7; D not resolved. V was cut by 3 bases and J by 7 bases, with 19 bases left in between. This CDR3 is 15 amino acids long. Germline CDR1 and CDR2: LNHNV and YYDKDF (reference sequence). The CDR3 reads CATSSPGRTPGEQYF. CDR3 DNA sequence: TGTGCCACCAGCAGCCCAGGACGGACCCCGGGTGAGCAGTACTTC.

This clonotype has more than one count but fewer than ten. This chain uses TRBV6-5 with TRBJ2-1; D may match TRBD1 or TRBD2 (5 bases each). The CDR3 sequence is 17 residues long. Germline CDR1 and CDR2: MNHEY and SVGAGI. Trimming took off 0 bases at V and 1 base at J, with 13 bases between the two ends. CDR3 in DNA: TGTGCCAGCAGTTACTCCCTGGGGGTTATATCCTACAATGAGCAGTTCTTC. It codes for CASSYSLGVISYNEQFF.

This clonotype was seen a few times. J is TRBJ2-7 and V is TRBV20-1; D gene unclear. Between the trimmed V and J ends, which lost 1 base and 6 bases, there was a span of 7 bases. From germline, CDR1 is DFQATT and CDR2 SNEGSKA (reference sequence). The CDR3 covers 11 residues. Here the CDR3 DNA reads TGCAGTGCTAGAGGTCTGGGCGAGCAGTACTTC. Protein product: CSARGLGEQYF.

The chain uses TRBV28 and TRBJ1-1; D is unclear. Germline CDR1 is MDHEN and CDR2 is SYDVKM. V lost 7 bases, J lost 10 bases, and 13 bases lay in between. The CDR3 runs 11 residues. The CDR3: CASIRRGGAFF. CDR3 nucleotide sequence: TGTGCCAGCATCCGGCGGGGTGGAGCTTTCTTT.

This sequence joins TRBV4-1 and TRBJ1-2; 7 nucleotides align to TRBD1. V gave up 2 bases and J gave up 8 bases; unmatched junction bases: 17. The CDR3 sequence is 17 residues long. In germline, CDR1 is MGHRA, CDR2 YSYEKL. CDR3 nucleotides: TGCGCCAGCAGCCAAATATCCAGGGGGTCACGGCTGGACGGCTACACCTTC. Its protein product is CASSQISRGSRLDGYTF.

The rearrangement uses TRBV10-3 and TRBJ1-6; 10 nucleotides match TRBD1. Per the germline V gene, CDR1 is ENHRY and CDR2 is SYGVKD. The CDR3 extends over 13 amino acids. V shed 6 bases, J shed 14 bases, and the junction held 7 bases outside the gene matches. Here the CDR3 DNA reads TGTGCCATCAGGCGGGACAGGGGATACACCCTCCACTTT. Residues: CAIRRDRGYTLHF.